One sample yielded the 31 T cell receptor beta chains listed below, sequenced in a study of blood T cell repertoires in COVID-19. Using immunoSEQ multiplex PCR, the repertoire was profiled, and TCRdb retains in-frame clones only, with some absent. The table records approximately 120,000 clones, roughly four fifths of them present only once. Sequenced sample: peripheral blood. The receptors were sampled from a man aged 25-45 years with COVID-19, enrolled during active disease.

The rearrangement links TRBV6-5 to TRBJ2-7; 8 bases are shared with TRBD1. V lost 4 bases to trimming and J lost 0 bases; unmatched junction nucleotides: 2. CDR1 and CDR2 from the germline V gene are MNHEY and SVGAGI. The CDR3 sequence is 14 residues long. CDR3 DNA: TGTGCCAGCAGTTTTGGGACAGGCTCCTACGAGCAGTACTTC. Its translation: CASSFGTGSYEQYF.

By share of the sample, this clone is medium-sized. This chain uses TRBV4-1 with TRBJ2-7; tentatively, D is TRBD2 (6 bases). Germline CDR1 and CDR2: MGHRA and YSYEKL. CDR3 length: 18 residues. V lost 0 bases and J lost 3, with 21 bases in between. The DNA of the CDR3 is TGCGCCAGCAGCCAAGATCTGACAGACAGACTAGGATACTACGAGCAGTACTTC. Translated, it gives CASSQDLTDRLGYYEQYF.

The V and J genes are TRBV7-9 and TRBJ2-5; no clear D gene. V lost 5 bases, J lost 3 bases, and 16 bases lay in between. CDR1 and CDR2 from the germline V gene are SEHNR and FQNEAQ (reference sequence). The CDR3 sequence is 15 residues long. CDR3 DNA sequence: TGTGCCAGCAGCCTTGTGCGCACCGTAAAAGAGACCCAGTACTTC. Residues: CASSLVRTVKETQYF.

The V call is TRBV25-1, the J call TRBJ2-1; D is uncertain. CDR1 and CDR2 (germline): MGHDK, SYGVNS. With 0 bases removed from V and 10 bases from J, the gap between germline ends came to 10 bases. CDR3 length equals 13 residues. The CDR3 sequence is CASSEYTSREQFF. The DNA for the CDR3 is TGTGCCAGCAGTGAATATACATCTAGAGAGCAGTTCTTC.

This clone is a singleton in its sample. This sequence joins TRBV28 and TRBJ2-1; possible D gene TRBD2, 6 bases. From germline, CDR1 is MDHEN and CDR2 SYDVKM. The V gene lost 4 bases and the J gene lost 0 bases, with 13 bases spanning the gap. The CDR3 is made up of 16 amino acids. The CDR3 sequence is CASSSLAWSSYNEQFF. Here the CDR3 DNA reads TGTGCCAGCAGTTCTCTAGCGTGGAGCTCCTACAATGAGCAGTTCTTC.

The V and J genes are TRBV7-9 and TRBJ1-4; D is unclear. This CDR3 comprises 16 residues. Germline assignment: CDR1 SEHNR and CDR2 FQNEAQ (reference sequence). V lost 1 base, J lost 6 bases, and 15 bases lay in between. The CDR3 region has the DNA TGTGCCAGCAGCTTAGTAGCGGGAGAGCTGGATGAAAAACTGTTTTTT. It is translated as CASSLVAGELDEKLFF.

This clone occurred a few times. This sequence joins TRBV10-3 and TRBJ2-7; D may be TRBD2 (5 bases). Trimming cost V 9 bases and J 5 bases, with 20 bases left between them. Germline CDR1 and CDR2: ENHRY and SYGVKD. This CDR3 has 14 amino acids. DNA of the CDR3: TGTGCCATTACGGAGGCAGTTCCGCCGAACGAGCAGTACTTC. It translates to CAITEAVPPNEQYF.

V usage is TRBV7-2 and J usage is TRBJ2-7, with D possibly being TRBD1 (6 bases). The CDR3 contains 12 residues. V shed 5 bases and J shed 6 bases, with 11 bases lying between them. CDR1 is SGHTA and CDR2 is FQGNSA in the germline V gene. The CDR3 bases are TGTGCCAGCAGCAAGGACAGCGGCGAGCAGTACTTC. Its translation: CASSKDSGEQYF. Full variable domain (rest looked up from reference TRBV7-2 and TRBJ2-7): GAGVSQSPSNKVTEKGKDVELRCDPISGHTALYWYRQSLGQGLEFLIYFQGNSAPDKSGLPSDRFSAERTGGSVSTLTIQRTQQEDSAVYLCASSKDSGEQYFGPGTRLTVT.

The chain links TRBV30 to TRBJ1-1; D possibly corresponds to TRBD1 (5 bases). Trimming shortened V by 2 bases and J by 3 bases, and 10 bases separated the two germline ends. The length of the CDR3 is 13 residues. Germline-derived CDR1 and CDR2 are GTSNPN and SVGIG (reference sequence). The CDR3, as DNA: TGTGCCTGGAGTCAGGGAAGGGACACTGAAGCTTTCTTT. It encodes CAWSQGRDTEAFF.

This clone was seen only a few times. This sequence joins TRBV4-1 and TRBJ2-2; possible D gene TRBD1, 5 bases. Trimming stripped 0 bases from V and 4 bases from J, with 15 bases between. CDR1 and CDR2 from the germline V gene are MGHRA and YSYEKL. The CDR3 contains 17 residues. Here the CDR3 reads CASSQEAPQGGTGELFF. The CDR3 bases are TGCGCCAGCAGCCAAGAAGCCCCGCAGGGTGGCACCGGGGAGCTGTTTTTT.

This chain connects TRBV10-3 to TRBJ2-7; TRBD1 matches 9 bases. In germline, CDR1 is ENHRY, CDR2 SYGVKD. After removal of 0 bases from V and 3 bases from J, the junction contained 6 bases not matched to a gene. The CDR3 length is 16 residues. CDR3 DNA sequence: TGTGCCATCAGTGAGTCCCGGGACAGGGTCGGCTACGAGCAGTACTTC. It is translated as CAISESRDRVGYEQYF.

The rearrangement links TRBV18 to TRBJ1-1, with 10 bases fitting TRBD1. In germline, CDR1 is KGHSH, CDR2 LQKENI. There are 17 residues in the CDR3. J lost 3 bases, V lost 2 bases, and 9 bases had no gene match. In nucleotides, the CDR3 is TGTGCCAGCTCACCAACCACGGACAGGGGGAGATACACTGAAGCTTTCTTT. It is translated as CASSPTTDRGRYTEAFF.

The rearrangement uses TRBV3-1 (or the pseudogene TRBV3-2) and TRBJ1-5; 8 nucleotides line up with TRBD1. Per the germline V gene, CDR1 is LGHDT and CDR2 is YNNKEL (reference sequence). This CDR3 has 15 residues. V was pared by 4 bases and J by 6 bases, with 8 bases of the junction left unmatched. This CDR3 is CASSPTLDRAQPQHF. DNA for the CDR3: TGTGCCAGCAGCCCCACATTGGACAGGGCTCAGCCCCAGCATTTT.

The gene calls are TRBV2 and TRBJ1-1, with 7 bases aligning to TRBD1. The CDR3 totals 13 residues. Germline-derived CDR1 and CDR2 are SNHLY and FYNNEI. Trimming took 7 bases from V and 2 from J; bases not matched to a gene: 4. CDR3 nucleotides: TGTGCCAGCAAGGGACAGTCCAACACTGAAGCTTTCTTT. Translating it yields CASKGQSNTEAFF.

The CDR3 loop reads CASSYQGPAGELFF. In DNA, the CDR3 is TGTGCCAGCAGTTACCAGGGTCCGGCCGGGGAGCTGTTTTTT. This chain links TRBV6-5 with TRBJ2-2, with a possible D match to TRBD1 (5 bases). The V gene lost 2 bases and the J gene lost 6 bases, with 10 bases spanning the gap. Germline loops: CDR1 MNHEY, CDR2 SVGAGI. The CDR3 length is 14 residues.

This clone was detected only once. The CDR3 DNA is TGTGCCAGCAGCTTAGAGGGGCTTCAGCCCCAGCATTTT. This encodes CASSLEGLQPQHF. The chain is built from TRBV11-2 and TRBJ1-5; D might be TRBD1 (5 bases). Trimming took off 0 bases at V and 6 bases at J, with 6 bases between the two ends. The V gene's germline CDR1 is SGHAT and CDR2 FQNNGV. The CDR3 extends over 13 amino acids.

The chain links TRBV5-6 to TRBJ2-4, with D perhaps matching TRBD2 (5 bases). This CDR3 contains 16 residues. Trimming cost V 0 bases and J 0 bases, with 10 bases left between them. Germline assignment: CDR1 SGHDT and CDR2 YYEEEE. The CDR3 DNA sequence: TGTGCCAGCAGCTTGGGTTCTAGCTTAGCCAAAAACATTCAGTACTTC. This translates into CASSLGSSLAKNIQYF.

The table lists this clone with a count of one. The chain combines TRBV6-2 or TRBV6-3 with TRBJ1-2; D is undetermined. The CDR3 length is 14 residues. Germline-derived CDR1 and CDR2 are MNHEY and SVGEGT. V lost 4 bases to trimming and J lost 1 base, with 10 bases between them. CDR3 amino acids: CASSFFGINYGYTF. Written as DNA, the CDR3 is TGTGCCAGCAGTTTCTTCGGGATTAACTATGGCTACACCTTC.

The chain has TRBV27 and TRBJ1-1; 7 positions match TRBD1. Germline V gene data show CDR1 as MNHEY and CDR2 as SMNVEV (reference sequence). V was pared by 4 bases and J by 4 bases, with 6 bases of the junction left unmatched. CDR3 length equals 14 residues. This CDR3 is CASSSRQGSTEAFF. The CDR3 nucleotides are TGTGCCAGCAGTTCCCGACAGGGTAGCACTGAAGCTTTCTTT.

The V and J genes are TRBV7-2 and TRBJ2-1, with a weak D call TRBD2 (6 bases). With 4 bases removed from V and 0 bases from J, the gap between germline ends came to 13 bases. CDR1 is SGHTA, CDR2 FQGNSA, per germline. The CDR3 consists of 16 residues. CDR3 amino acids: CASSSRTTSSYNEQFF. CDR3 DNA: TGTGCCAGCAGCTCGAGGACTACGAGCTCCTACAATGAGCAGTTCTTC.

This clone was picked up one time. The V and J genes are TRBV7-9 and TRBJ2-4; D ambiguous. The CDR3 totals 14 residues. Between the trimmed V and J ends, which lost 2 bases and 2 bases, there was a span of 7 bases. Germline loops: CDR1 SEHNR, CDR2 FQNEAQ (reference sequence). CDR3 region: CASSLLQSKNIQYF. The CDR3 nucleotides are TGTGCCAGCAGCTTATTACAGTCCAAAAACATTCAGTACTTC. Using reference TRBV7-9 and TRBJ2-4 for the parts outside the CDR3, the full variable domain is DTGVSQNPRHKITKRGQNVTFRCDPISEHNRLYWYRQTLGQGPEFLTYFQNEAQLEKSRLLSDRFSAERPKGSFSTLEIQRTEQGDSAMYLCASSLLQSKNIQYFGAGTRLSVL.

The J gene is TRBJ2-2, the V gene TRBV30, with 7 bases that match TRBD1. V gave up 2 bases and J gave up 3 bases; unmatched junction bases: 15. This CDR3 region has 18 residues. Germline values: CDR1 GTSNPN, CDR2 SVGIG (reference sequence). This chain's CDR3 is CAWSRQGPTGYDTGELFF. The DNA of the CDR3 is TGTGCCTGGAGTCGACAGGGCCCGACAGGGTATGACACCGGGGAGCTGTTTTTT.

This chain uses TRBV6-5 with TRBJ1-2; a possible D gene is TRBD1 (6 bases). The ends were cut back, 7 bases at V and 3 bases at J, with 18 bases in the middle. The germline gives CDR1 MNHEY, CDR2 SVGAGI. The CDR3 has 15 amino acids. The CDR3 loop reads CASTARQAYDYGYTF. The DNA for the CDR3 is TGTGCCAGCACGGCTCGACAGGCCTATGACTATGGCTACACCTTC.

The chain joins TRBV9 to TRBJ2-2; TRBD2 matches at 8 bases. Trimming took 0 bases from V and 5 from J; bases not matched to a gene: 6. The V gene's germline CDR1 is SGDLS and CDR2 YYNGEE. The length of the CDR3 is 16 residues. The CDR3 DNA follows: TGTGCCAGCAGCGTAGCCGGGACTAGGGTAACCGGGGAGCTGTTTTTT. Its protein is CASSVAGTRVTGELFF.

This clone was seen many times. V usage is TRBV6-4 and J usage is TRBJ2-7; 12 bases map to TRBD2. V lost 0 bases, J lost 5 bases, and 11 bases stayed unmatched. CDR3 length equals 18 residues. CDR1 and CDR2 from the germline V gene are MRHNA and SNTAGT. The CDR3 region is CASSDSSSGREAKNEQYF. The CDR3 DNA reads TGTGCCAGCAGTGACTCCTCTAGCGGGAGGGAAGCGAAGAACGAGCAGTACTTC.

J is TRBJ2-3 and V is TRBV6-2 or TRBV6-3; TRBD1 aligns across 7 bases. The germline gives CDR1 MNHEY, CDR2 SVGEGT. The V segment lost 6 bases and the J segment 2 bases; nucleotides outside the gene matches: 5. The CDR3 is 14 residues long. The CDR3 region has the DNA TGTGCCAGCAGCCCCGGACAGGCCACAGATACGCAGTATTTT. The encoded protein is CASSPGQATDTQYF.

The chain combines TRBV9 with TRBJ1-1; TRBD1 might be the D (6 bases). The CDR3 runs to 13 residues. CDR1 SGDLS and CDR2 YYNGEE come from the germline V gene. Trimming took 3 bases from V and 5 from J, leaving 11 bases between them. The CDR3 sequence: CASSEDSWTEAFF. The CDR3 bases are TGTGCCAGCAGCGAGGACAGTTGGACTGAAGCTTTCTTT.

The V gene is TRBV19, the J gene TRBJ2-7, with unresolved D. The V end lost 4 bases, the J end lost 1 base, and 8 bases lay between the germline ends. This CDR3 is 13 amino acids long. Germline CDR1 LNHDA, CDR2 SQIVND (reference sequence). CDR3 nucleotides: TGTGCCAGTAGTAATACAGTATCCTACGAGCAGTACTTC. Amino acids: CASSNTVSYEQYF.

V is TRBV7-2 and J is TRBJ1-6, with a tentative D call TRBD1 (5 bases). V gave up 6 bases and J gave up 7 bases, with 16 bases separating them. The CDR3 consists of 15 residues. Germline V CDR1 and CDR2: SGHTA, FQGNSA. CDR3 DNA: TGTGCCAGCAGTCGCCTTTTGACAGCCAATTCACCCCTCCACTTT. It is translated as CASSRLLTANSPLHF.

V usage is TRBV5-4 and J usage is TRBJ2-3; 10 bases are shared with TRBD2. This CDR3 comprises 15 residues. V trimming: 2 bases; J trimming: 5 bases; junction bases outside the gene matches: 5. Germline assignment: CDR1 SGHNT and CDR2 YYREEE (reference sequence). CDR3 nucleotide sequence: TGTGCCAGCAGCTTTATACTAGCGGGGAAAGATACGCAGTATTTT. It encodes CASSFILAGKDTQYF.

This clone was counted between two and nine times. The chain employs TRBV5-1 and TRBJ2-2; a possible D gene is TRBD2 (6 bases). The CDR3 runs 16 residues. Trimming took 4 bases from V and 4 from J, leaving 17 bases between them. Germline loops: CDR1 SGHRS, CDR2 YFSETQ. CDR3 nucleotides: TGCGCCAGCAGCCTAGGACTACGGGTAGGCACCGGGGAGCTGTTTTTT. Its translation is CASSLGLRVGTGELFF.